The 2 T cell receptor beta chains below were found in one sample sequenced in a study of blood T cell repertoires in COVID-19. Clones were sequenced by immunoSEQ multiplex PCR, and TCRdb holds only the in-frame ones, with some missing. Of approximately 330,000 clones listed, about nine tenths are singletons. The sequencing sample was made of PBMCs or T cells enriched from blood (not recorded which). Source of these receptors: a woman aged 25 to 39 who had recovered from COVID-19.

The chain recombines TRBV6-2 or TRBV6-3 with TRBJ2-7, with 7 nucleotides matching TRBD2. J lost 6 bases, V lost 0 bases, and 8 bases had no gene match. This CDR3 region has 15 residues. The germline V gene has CDR1 MNHEY and CDR2 SVGEGT. CDR3 nucleotide sequence: TGTGCCAGCAGTTACTCGGGGGGAGGGCCCATCGAGCAGTACTTC. Amino acids: CASSYSGGGPIEQYF.

The V call is TRBV6-5, the J call TRBJ2-7, with 13 bases fitting TRBD2. The V gene end was trimmed by 4 bases and the J gene end by 3 bases; junction bases not matched to a gene: 3. CDR1 is MNHEY, CDR2 SVGAGI, per germline. CDR3 length equals 15 residues. The CDR3 is CASSWTSGSNYEQYF. The CDR3 bases are TGTGCCAGCAGTTGGACTAGCGGGAGTAACTACGAGCAGTACTTC.